Below, one TCR beta chain is given with its context. Its antigen is unidentified. With V trimmed by 6 bases and J by 5 bases, 9 bases remained unmatched. The V gene's germline CDR1 is SQVTM and CDR2 ANQGSEA. The CDR3 loop spans 13 amino acids. The study drew all its donors from Caucasian adults living in Nashville, Tennessee. The data were obtained in a study of shared clonotypes between healthy human individuals. About the research overall: Donors had three CD4 naive, three CD4 memory, two CD8 naive and one CD8 memory plate apiece. The study, taken as a whole, reports: Though the depth was large, rarefaction showed that sorted-subset sequencing was incomplete. Only a few donors were included, so the genetic and exposure-history diversity represented was limited.

Using immunoSEQ multiplex PCR, the repertoire was profiled, and TCRdb retains in-frame clones only, with some absent. The data contain more than 1,200,000 clones, 98% of them seen just once; the ten biggest clones take up approximately 0.4%. The sample comprised naive CD4+ T cells sorted from blood. As for subset: CD45RA+ positively selected. J is TRBJ2-5 and V is TRBV29-1; 7 bases agree with TRBD2. The sequence derives from a man aged 30-40 years in good health. The CDR3 is CSVTSGVGETQYF. CDR3 DNA sequence: TGCAGCGTCACGAGCGGGGTCGGGGAGACCCAGTACTTC. Looking up the rest from reference TRBV29-1 and TRBJ2-5 gives the full variable domain: SAVISQKPSRDICQRGTSLTIQCQVDSQVTMMFWYRQQPGQSLTLIATANQGSEATYESGFVIDKFPISRPNLTFSTLTVSNMSPEDSSIYLCSVTSGVGETQYFGPGTRLLVL.